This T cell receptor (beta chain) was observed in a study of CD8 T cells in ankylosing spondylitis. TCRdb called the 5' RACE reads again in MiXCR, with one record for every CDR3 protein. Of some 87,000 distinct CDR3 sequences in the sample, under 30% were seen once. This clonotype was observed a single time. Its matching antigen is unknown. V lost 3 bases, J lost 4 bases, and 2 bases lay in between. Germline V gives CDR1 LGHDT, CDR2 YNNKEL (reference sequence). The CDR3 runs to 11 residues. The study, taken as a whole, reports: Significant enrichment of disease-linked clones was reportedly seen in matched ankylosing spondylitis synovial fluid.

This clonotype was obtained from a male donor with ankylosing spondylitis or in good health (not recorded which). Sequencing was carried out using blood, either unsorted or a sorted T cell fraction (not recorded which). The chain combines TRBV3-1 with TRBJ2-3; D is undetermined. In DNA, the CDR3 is TGTGCCAGCAGCCACGCAGATACGCAGTATTTT. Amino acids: CASSHADTQYF.